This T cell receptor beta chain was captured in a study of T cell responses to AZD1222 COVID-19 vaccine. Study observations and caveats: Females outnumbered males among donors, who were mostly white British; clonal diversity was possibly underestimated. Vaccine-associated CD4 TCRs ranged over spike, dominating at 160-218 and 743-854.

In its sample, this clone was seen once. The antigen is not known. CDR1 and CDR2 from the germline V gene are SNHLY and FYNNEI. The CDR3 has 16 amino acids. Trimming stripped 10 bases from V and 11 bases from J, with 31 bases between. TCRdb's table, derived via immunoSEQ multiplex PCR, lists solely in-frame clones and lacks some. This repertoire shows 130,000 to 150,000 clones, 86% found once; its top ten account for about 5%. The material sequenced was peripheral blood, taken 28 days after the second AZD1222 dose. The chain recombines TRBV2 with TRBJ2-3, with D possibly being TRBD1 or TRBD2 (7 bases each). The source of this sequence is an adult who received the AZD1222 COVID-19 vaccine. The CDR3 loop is CATSRGLAGEGAKQYF. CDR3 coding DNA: TGTGCCACATCCCGAGGCCTTGCAGGGGAGGGGGCGAAGCAGTATTTT.